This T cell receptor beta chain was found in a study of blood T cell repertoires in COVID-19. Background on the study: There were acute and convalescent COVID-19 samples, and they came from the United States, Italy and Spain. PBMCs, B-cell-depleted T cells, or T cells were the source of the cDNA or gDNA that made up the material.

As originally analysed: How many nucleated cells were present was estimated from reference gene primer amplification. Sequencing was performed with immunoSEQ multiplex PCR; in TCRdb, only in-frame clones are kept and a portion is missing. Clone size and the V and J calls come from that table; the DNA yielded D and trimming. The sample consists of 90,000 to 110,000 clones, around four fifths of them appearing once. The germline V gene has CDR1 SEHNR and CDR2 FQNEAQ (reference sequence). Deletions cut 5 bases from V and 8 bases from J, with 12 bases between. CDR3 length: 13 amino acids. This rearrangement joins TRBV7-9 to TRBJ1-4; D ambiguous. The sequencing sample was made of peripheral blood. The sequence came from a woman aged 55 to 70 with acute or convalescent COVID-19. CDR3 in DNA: TGTGCCAGCAGCCTTTCACAGTCAGAAAAACTGTTTTTT. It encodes CASSLSQSEKLFF.